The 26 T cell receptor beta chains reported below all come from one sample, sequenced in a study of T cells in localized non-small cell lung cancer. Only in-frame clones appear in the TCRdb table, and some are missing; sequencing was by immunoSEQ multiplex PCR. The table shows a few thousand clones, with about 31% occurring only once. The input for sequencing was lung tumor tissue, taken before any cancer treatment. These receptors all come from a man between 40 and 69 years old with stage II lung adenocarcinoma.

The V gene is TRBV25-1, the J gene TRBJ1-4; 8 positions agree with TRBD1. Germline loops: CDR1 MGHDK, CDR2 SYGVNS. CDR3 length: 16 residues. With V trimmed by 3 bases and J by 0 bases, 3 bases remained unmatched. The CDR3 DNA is TGTGCCAGCAGTGAGGGACAGGACACAACTAATGAAAAACTGTTTTTT. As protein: CASSEGQDTTNEKLFF. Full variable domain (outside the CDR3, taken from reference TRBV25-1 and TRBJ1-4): EADIYQTPRYLVIGTGKKITLECSQTMGHDKMYWYQQDPGMELHLIHYSYGVNSTEKGDLSSESTVSRIRTEHFPLTLESARPSHTSQYLCASSEGQDTTNEKLFFGSGTQLSVL.

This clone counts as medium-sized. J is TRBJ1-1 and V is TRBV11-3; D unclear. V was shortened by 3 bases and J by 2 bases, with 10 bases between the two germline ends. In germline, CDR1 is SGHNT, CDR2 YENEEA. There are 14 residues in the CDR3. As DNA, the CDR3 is TGTGCCAGCAGCTTGAGCGGAGACAACACTGAAGCTTTCTTT. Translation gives CASSLSGDNTEAFF.

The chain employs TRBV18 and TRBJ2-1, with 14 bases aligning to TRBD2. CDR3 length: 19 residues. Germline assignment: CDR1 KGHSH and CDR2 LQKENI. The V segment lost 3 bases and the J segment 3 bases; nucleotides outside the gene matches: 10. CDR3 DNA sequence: TGTGCCAGCTCACCCCCGGGACTAGCGGGGGAGGCCAACTACAATGAGCAGTTCTTC. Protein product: CASSPPGLAGEANYNEQFF.

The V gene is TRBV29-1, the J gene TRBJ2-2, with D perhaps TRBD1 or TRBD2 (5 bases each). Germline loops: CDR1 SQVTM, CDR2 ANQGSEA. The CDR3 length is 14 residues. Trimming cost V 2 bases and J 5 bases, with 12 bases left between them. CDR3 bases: TGCAGCGTTGAAATAATGAGGGGAACCGGGGAGCTGTTTTTT. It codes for CSVEIMRGTGELFF.

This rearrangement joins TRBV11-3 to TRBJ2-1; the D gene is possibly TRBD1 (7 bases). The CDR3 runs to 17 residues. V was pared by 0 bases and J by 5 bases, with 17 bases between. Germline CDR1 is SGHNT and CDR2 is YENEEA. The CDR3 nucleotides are TGTGCCAGCAGCTTAGAGGCGGGGTCACAGGGGAACAATGAGCAGTTCTTC. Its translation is CASSLEAGSQGNNEQFF.

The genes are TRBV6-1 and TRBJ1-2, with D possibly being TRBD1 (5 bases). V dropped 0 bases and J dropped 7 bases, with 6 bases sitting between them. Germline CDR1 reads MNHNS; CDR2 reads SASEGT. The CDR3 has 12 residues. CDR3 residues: CASSEATVGYTF. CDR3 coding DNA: TGTGCCAGCAGTGAAGCGACAGTTGGCTACACCTTC.

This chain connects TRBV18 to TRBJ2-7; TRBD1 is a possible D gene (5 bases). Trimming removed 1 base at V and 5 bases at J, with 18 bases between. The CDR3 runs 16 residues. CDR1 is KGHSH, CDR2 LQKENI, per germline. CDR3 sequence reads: CASSPLDSDSGDEQYF. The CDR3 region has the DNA TGTGCCAGCTCACCACTGGATTCTGACAGTGGCGACGAGCAGTACTTC.

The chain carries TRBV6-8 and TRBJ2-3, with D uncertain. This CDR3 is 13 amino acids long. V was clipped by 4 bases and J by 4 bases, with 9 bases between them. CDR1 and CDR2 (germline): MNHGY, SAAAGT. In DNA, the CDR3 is TGTGCCAGCAGTTTTATGAAATCAGATACGCAGTATTTT. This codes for CASSFMKSDTQYF.

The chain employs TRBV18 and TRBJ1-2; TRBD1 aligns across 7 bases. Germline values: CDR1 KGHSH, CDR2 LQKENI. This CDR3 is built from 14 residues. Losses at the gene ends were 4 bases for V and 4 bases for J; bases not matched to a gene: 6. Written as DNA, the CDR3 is TGTGCCAGCTCACGAGGGACAGTATCCTATGGCTACACCTTC. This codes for CASSRGTVSYGYTF.

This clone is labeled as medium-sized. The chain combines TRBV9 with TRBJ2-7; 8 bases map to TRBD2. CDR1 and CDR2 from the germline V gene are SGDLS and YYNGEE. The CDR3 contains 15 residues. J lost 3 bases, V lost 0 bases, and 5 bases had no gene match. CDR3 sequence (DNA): TGTGCCAGCAGCGTAGGTCAAGCGGGGGTCTACGAGCAGTACTTC. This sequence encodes CASSVGQAGVYEQYF. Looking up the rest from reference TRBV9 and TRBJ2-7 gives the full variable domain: DSGVTQTPKHLITATGQRVTLRCSPRSGDLSVYWYQQSLDQGLQFLIQYYNGEERAKGNILERFSAQQFPDLHSELNLSSLELGDSALYFCASSVGQAGVYEQYFGPGTRLTVT.

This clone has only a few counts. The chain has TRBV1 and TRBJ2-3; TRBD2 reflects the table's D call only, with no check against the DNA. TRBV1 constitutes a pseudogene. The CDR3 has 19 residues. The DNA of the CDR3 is TGCGCCAGCAGCCACCCTGGACTAGCGGGGGGGCTAAACACAGATACGCAGTATTTT. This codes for CASSHPGLAGGLNTDTQYF.

CDR3 residues: CASSLFGDIVQAFF. In DNA, the CDR3 is TGTGCCAGCAGTTTATTCGGGGATATTGTGCAAGCTTTCTTT. The chain links TRBV28 to TRBJ1-1; D is undetermined. CDR3 size: 14 residues. The V end lost 1 base, the J end lost 9 bases, and 15 bases lay between the germline ends. Germline V gene lookup returns CDR1 MDHEN and CDR2 SYDVKM.

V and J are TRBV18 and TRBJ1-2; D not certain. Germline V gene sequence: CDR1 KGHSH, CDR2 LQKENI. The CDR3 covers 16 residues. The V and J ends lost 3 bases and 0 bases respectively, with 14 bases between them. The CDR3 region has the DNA TGTGCCAGCTCACCTTACCGGGAGCGATCTAACTATGGCTACACCTTC. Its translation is CASSPYRERSNYGYTF.

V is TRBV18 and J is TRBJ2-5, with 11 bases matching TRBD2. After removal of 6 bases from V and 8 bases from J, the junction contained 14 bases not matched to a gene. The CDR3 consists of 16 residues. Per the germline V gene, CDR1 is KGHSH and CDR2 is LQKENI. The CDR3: CASSPNSGTSGDTQYF. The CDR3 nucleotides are TGTGCCAGCTCTCCTAACTCCGGGACTAGCGGAGACACCCAGTACTTC.

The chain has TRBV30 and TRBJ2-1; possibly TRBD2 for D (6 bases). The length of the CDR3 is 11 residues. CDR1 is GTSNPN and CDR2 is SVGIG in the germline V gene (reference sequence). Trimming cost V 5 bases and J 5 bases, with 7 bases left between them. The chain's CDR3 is CAWGRNNEQFF. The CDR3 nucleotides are TGTGCCTGGGGGAGGAACAATGAGCAGTTCTTC. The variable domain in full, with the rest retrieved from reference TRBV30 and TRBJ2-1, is SQTIHQWPATLVQPVGSPLSLECTVEGTSNPNLYWYRQAAGRGLQLLFYSVGIGQISSEVPQNLSASRPQDRQFILSSKKLLLSDSGFYLCAWGRNNEQFFGPGTRLTVL.

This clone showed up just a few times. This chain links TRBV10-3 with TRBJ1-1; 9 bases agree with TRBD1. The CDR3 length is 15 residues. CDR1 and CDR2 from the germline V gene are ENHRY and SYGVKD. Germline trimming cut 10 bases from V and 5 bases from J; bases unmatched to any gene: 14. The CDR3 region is CASAPSQGAKTEAFF. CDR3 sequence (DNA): TGTGCCAGCGCCCCCTCACAGGGGGCGAAAACTGAAGCTTTCTTT.

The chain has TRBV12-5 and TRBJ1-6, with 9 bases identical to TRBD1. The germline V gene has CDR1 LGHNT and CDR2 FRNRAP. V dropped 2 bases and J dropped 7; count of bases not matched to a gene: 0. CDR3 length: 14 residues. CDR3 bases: TGTGCTAGTGGTTTGACAGGGGGCAATTCACCCCTCCACTTT. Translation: CASGLTGGNSPLHF. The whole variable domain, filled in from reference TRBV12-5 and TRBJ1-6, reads DARVTQTPRHKVTEMGQEVTMRCQPILGHNTVFWYRQTMMQGLELLAYFRNRAPLDDSGMPKDRFSAEMPDATLATLKIQPSEPRDSAVYFCASGLTGGNSPLHFGNGTRLTVT.

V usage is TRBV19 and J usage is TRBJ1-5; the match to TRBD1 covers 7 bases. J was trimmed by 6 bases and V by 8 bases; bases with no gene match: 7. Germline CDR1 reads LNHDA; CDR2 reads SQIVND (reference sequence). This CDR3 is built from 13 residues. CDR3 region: CASADRVGQPQHF. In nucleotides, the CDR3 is TGTGCCAGTGCTGACAGGGTTGGTCAGCCCCAGCATTTT.

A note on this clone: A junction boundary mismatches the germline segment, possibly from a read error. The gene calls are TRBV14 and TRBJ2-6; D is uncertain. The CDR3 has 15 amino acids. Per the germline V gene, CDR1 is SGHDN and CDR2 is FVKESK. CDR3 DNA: TGTGCCAGCAGCCTTCGAGTCGACGGAGCCAACGTCCCGACTTTC. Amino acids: CASSLRVDGANVPTF. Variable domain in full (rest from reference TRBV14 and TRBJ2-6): EAGVTQFPSHSVIEKGQTVTLRCDPISGHDNLYWYRRVMGKEIKFLLHFVKESKQDESGMPNNRFLAERTGGTYSTLKVQPAELEDSGVYFCASSLRVDGANVPTFGAGSRLTVL.

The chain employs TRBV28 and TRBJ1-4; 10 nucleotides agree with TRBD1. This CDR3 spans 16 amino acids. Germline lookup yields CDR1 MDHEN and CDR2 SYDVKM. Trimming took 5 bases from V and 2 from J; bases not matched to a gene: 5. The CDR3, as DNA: TGTGCCAGCAGTCCGCGACAGGGGGCGACTAATGAAAAACTGTTTTTT. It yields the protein CASSPRQGATNEKLFF.

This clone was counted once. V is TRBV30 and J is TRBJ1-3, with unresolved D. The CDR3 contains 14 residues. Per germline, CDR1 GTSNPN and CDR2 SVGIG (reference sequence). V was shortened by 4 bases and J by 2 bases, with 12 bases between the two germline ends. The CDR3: CAWIPSGAGNTIYF. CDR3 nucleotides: TGTGCCTGGATTCCGTCGGGTGCTGGAAACACCATATATTTT.

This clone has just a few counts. The CDR3: CASSEQDGQETQYF. The CDR3 coding sequence is TGTGCCAGCAGCGAACAGGACGGGCAAGAGACCCAGTACTTC. This chain uses TRBV11-1 with TRBJ2-5, with D possibly TRBD1 on 5 matching bases. Deletions cut 5 bases from V and 2 bases from J, with 12 bases between. Per the germline V gene, CDR1 is SGHAT and CDR2 is FQDESV (reference sequence). This CDR3 region has 14 residues. Full variable domain (outside the CDR3, taken from reference TRBV11-1 and TRBJ2-5): EAEVAQSPRYKITEKSQAVAFWCDPISGHATLYWYRQILGQGPELLVQFQDESVVDDSQLPKDRFSAERLKGVDSTLKIQPAELGDSAMYLCASSEQDGQETQYFGPGTRLLVL.

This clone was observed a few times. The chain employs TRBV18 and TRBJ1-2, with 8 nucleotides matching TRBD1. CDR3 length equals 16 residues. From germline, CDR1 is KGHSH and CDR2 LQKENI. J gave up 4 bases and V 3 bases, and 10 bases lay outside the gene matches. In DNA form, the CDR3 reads TGTGCCAGCTCACCCAACGGGGACAGGAGTAGCTATGGCTACACCTTC. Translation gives CASSPNGDRSSYGYTF.

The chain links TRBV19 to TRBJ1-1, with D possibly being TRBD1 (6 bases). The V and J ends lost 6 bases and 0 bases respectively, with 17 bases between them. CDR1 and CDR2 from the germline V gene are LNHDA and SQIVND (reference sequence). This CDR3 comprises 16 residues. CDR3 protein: CASSKGGSLLNTEAFF. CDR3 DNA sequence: TGTGCCAGTAGCAAGGGGGGCAGCTTGCTGAACACTGAAGCTTTCTTT.

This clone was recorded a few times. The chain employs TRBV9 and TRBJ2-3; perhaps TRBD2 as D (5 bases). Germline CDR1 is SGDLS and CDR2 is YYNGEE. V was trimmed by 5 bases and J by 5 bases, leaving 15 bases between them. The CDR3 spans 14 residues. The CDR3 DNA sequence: TGTGCCAGCAGTGAAGGGCAGGAGGAAGATACGCAGTATTTT. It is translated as CASSEGQEEDTQYF.

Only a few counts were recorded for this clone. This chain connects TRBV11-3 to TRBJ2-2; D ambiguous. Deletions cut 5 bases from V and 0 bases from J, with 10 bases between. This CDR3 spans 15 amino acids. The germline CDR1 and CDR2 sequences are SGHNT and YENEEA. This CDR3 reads CASSHSEANTGELFF. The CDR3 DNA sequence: TGTGCCAGCAGCCACAGCGAAGCGAACACCGGGGAGCTGTTTTTT.